Listed below are T cell receptor beta chains from one sample, sequenced in a study of T cells after yellow fever vaccination. TCRdb re-called the 5' RACE reads through MiXCR, storing one row per CDR3 protein. The table has some 69,000 distinct CDR3 sequences, around 6.2% seen once. Sequenced material: CD4+ T cells sorted from PBMCs, taken less than 16 days after the first yellow fever vaccination. These receptors originate from a man between 18 and 29 years old who received the YFV17D yellow fever vaccine. Each CDR3 is given with its conserved first and last residue. Fields, in order: CDR3 length, D gene, J gene, clone size, V gene, CDR3 DNA, CDR3 protein. The D gene is left open where the match is weak. Clone sizes are shown as once, few, many or a size class.

len: 15; d_gene: TRBD1; j_gene: TRBJ1-1; abundance: many; v_gene: TRBV7-9; CDR3nt: TGTGCCAGCAGCTCCGCAAAAATTCCGGGGACAGGAGCTTTCTTT; CDR3aa: CASSSAKIPGTGAFF
len: 13; d_gene: -; j_gene: TRBJ2-3; abundance: many; v_gene: TRBV20-1; CDR3nt: TGCAGTCTGCTAGAACGGTCCTCAGATACGCAGTATTTT; CDR3aa: CSLLERSSDTQYF
len: 17; d_gene: TRBD2; j_gene: TRBJ2-3; abundance: many; v_gene: TRBV6-2/TRBV6-3; CDR3nt: TGTGCCAGCAGCCTCGGACTAGCGGGGGGTGGCACAGATACGCAGTATTTT; CDR3aa: CASSLGLAGGGTDTQYF
len: 13; d_gene: TRBD2; j_gene: TRBJ2-3; abundance: many; v_gene: TRBV11-1; CDR3nt: TGTGCCAGCAGCCCCCGGGGGCGGGGGGCGCAGTATTTT; CDR3aa: CASSPRGRGAQYF
len: 16; d_gene: -; j_gene: TRBJ2-5; abundance: many; v_gene: TRBV29-1; CDR3nt: TGCAGCGTTGATCGTTACGGGGCAGGAGAACAAGAGACCCAGTACTTC; CDR3aa: CSVDRYGAGEQETQYF
len: 13; d_gene: TRBD1; j_gene: TRBJ2-3; abundance: many; v_gene: TRBV5-5; CDR3nt: TGTGCCAGCAGCCCGGGACAGGGGCATACGCAGTATTTT; CDR3aa: CASSPGQGHTQYF
len: 15; d_gene: -; j_gene: TRBJ2-3; abundance: many; v_gene: TRBV28; CDR3nt: TGTGCCAGCAGCCCCCCCTTGGGGAGCACAGATACGCAGTATTTT; CDR3aa: CASSPPLGSTDTQYF
len: 14; d_gene: TRBD1; j_gene: TRBJ1-2; abundance: many; v_gene: TRBV10-3; CDR3nt: TGTGCCATGGCGGCAGAGACAGGGTATAGTGGCTACACCTTC; CDR3aa: CAMAAETGYSGYTF
len: 13; d_gene: -; j_gene: TRBJ1-6; abundance: many; v_gene: TRBV27; CDR3nt: TGTGCCAGCAGTTTACAGGCGGGTTCACCCCTCCACTTT; CDR3aa: CASSLQAGSPLHF
len: 17; d_gene: TRBD1; j_gene: TRBJ1-4; abundance: few; v_gene: TRBV6-1; CDR3nt: TGTGCCAGCAGTCTCGCCGGGACAGACGCAACTAATGAAAAACTGTTTTTT; CDR3aa: CASSLAGTDATNEKLFF
len: 17; d_gene: TRBD2; j_gene: TRBJ2-3; abundance: many; v_gene: TRBV7-2; CDR3nt: TGTGCCAGCAGCCCTACCCCGACTAGCGGGGGCACAGATACGCAGTATTTT; CDR3aa: CASSPTPTSGGTDTQYF
len: 14; d_gene: -; j_gene: TRBJ1-5; abundance: many; v_gene: TRBV12-3/TRBV12-4; CDR3nt: TGTGCCAGCAGTTTAGCGCTCGGCCTTCAGCCCCAGCATTTT; CDR3aa: CASSLALGLQPQHF
len: 15; d_gene: -; j_gene: TRBJ1-1; abundance: many; v_gene: TRBV11-2; CDR3nt: TGTGCCAGCAGGAAGGGGGGGGACCGCTGGACTGAAGCTTTCTTT; CDR3aa: CASRKGGDRWTEAFF
len: 13; d_gene: TRBD1; j_gene: TRBJ1-2; abundance: few; v_gene: TRBV6-1; CDR3nt: TGTGCCAGCAGGAAACAGGGGGCGGATGGCTACACCTTC; CDR3aa: CASRKQGADGYTF
len: 15; d_gene: TRBD2; j_gene: TRBJ2-3; abundance: many; v_gene: TRBV5-6; CDR3nt: TGTGCCAGCAGCCAGATCCGGGGGGGTACAGATACGCAGTATTTT; CDR3aa: CASSQIRGGTDTQYF
len: 14; d_gene: -; j_gene: TRBJ2-3; abundance: many; v_gene: TRBV5-1; CDR3nt: TGCGCCAGCAGCTTGGAAGGCAGGAGCGATACGCAGTATTTT; CDR3aa: CASSLEGRSDTQYF
len: 17; d_gene: TRBD2; j_gene: TRBJ2-1; abundance: many; v_gene: TRBV3-1; CDR3nt: TGTGCCAGCAGCCAAGATCTCCGGGGGGGGCCTATGGATGAGCAGTTCTTC; CDR3aa: CASSQDLRGGPMDEQFF
len: 14; d_gene: -; j_gene: TRBJ1-2; abundance: many; v_gene: TRBV7-2; CDR3nt: TGTGCCAGCAGCTCAGATCGCCAGGGGCAGGGCTACACCTTC; CDR3aa: CASSSDRQGQGYTF